This TCR beta chain was recovered during a study of T cells in Graves' hyperthyroidism and ophthalmopathy (dated by TCRdb to the late 2010s). In the study overall: Peripheral blood samples were taken at initial diagnosis, before any treatment was given. To identify distinguishing TCR V-J signatures, a discovery cohort of 100 or so patients was used, comprising 43 with Graves' ophthalmopathy and approximately 58 with stable Graves' hyperthyroidism. Whether ophthalmopathy could be predicted prospectively was tested in an independent validation cohort made up of approximately 19 hyperthyroidism patients plus 17 patients who later progressed to ophthalmopathy. The roughly 91 discovery patients were randomly split 7:3 into training and test sets. The study also compared thyroid tissue and blood T-cell repertoires from roughly six Graves' hyperthyroidism patients. After blood sampling, hyperthyroidism patients were treated with methimazole at a starting dose of 30 mg daily, and ophthalmopathy patients were treated with high-dose intravenous methylprednisolone. TCR Vbeta CDR3 sequencing of around 130 peripheral blood samples (about 45 ophthalmopathy, about 80 hyperthyroidism and around 17 progressor patients) is reported in the paper. On the study overall, not on this receptor specifically: In validation, the model predicted progression to ophthalmopathy with roughly 70% sensitivity and roughly 75% specificity, a median of 6.5 months before onset. No statistical method was used to set the sample size in advance, and investigators knew the group allocation. A 13 V-J signature model separated ophthalmopathy from stable hyperthyroidism, with around 88% sensitivity and roughly 81% specificity in cross-validation and 80%/75% in testing. Most expanded thyroid clonotypes (frequency above 0.001) were also detected in blood, suggesting blood repertoires may reflect thyroid immune responses.

This clonotype appeared a few times. Its antigen specificity is not known. No much larger clonotype is one base removed from it; base qualities were not supplied. Ophthalmopathy patients had moderately to severely active disease, with a Clinical Activity Score of 3 or more, a NOSPECS grade of 4 or more, and a disease duration of less than 3 months. Any patient with an uncontrolled infection, another autoimmune disease, pregnancy or lactation was excluded. Clinical symptoms, serum thyroxine and TRAb, thyroid ultrasound, and orbital computed tomography formed the basis for the diagnoses. Ficoll-Paque density gradient centrifugation was used to isolate PBMCs from about 9.4 ml of fresh peripheral blood. Total RNA was extracted using Trizol reagent, and RNA quality was assessed on an Agilent 2100 Bioanalyzer. The TCR beta CDR3 regions were amplified from RNA transcripts. For the first round of RT-PCR on the TCR CDR3, the HTBI primer set was used together with the Qiagen OneStep RT-PCR kit. Libraries were constructed in a second round of multiplex PCR, after which size selection and purification were performed. Paired-end sequencing of the libraries was performed with 100 bp reads on an Illumina HiSeq2000. Per the original workflow: SOAPnuke was used to process the raw data, removing reads that contained adapters or uncalled bases, had a mean Phred below 15, or lacked an exact match to the constant primer or identifier. COPE v1.2.5 was used to merge the high-quality paired reads, and each unique nucleotide sequence was defined as a clonotype. MiTCR v1.1 was used to align clonotypes to the IMGT TRBV, TRBD and TRBJ reference segments. Analysis was restricted to V-J combinations with a frequency above 0.0001, which covered 99.2% of repertoires. The TCS score was defined as F50 (clonal expansion) divided by E x V (chaos), with BLOSUM62-based TCRdist calculated between CDR3 peptides within each V-J. Welch's t-statistics and random forest reduced several hundred V-J features to about 13, which were used in a naive Bayes classifier (R e1071). TCRdb redid the processing of the public reads, applying fastp at Q25 and MiXCR, and retained in-frame beta chains. Every distinct CDR3 protein forms one entry, paired with its most common genes and DNA. TCRdb, rather than the study authors, made the V and J calls. The sample data list hundreds of thousands of distinct CDR3 sequences, and approximately 23% of these were observed just once. About 53% of the sample is in the top ten clones.

The sequenced sample was blood. The sequence came from a woman in her 70s with Graves' ophthalmopathy.

The CDR3 region has the sequence CASSQTTLGQGYGYTF. Read as DNA, the sequence is TGTGCCAGCTCACAAACCACGCTGGGACAGGGCTATGGCTACACCTTC. The chain links TRBV18 with TRBJ1-2; 9 nucleotides in the junction match TRBD1. The germline V end is reduced by 4 bases and the J end by 4 bases; junction bases left unmatched: 10. Per the germline V gene, KGHSH is the CDR1 and LQKENI is the CDR2. Reading from cysteine to phenylalanine, the CDR3 counts 16 amino acids. Only the CDR3 DNA stays, 48 bases, in frame from base 1. Reference TRBV18 and TRBJ1-2 proteins supply the regions before and after the CDR3; the full variable domain is: NAGVMQNPRHLVRRRGQEARLRCSPMKGHSHVYWYRQLPEEGLKFMVYLQKENIIDESGMPKERFSAEFPKEGPSILRIQQVVRGDSAAYFCASSQTTLGQGYGYTFGSGTRLTVV.